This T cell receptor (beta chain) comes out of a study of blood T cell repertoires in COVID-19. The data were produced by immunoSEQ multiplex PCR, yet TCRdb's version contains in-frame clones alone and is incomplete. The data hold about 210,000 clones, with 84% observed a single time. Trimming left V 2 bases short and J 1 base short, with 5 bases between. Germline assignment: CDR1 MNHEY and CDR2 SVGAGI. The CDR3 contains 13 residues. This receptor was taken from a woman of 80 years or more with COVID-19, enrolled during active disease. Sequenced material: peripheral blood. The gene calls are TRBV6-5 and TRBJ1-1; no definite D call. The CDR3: CASSYMRNTEAFF. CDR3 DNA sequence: TGTGCCAGCAGTTACATGAGGAACACTGAAGCTTTCTTT.